This T cell receptor beta chain originates from a study of T cell responses to AZD1222 COVID-19 vaccine. Overall study findings and caveats: Repertoire sampling was restricted to post-peak T cell response timepoints. Unmutated variant regions are reportedly the target of nearly half of TCRs that are spike-specific.

Profiling relied on immunoSEQ multiplex PCR, and the TCRdb table lists in-frame clones only, not all of them. The sample shows 120,000 to 150,000 clones, roughly 87% of them seen only once. This CDR3 region has 16 residues. CDR1 is SSHAT, CDR2 FNYEAQ, per germline (reference sequence). Researchers grouped second doses given at about 4 or about 12 weeks into one pool. Of note for this clone: Antigen: not known. Germline and junction disagree at one end, which may indicate a read error.

The sequence derives from an adult who received the AZD1222 COVID-19 vaccine. Here the sequenced sample was peripheral blood, taken 28 days after the second AZD1222 dose. The chain joins TRBV7-7 to TRBJ2-2; TRBD2 aligns across 9 bases. The CDR3 loop reads CASSLALAGGPGELFF. In nucleotides, the CDR3 is TGTGCTAGCAGCTTAGCCCTGGCGGGAGGGCCCGGGGAGCTGTTTTTT.